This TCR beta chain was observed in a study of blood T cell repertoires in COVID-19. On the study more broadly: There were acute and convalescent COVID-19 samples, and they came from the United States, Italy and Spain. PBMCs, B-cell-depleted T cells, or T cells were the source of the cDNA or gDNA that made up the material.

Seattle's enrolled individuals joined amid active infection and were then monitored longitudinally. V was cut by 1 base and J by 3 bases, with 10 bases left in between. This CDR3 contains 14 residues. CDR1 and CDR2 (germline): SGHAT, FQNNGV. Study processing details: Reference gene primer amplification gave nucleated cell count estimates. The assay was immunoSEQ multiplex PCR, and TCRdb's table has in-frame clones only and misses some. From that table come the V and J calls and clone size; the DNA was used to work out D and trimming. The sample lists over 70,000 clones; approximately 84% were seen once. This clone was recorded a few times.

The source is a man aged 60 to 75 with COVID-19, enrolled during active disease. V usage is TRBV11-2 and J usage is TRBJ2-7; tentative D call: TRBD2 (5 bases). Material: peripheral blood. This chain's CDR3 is CASSLVSEGYEQYF. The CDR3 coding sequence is TGTGCCAGCAGCTTAGTTTCAGAGGGCTACGAGCAGTACTTC.